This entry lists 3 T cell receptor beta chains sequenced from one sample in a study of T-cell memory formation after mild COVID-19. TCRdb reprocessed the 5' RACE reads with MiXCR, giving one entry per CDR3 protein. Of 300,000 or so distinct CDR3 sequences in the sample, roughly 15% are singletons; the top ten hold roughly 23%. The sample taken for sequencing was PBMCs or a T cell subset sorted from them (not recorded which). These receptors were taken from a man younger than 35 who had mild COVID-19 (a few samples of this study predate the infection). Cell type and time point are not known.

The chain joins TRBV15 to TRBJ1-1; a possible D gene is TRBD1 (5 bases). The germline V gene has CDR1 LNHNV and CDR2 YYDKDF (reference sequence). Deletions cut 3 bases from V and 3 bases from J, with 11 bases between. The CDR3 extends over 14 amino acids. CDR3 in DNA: TGTGCCACCAGCAGGGACATCCGTTACACTGAAGCTTTCTTT. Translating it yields CATSRDIRYTEAFF.

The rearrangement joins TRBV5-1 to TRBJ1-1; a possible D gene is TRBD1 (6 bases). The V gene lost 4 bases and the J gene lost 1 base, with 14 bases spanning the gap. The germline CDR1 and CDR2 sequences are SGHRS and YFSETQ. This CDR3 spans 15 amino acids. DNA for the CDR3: TGCGCCAGCAGCCGCGCCGGGACACAGAACACTGAAGCTTTCTTT. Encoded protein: CASSRAGTQNTEAFF.

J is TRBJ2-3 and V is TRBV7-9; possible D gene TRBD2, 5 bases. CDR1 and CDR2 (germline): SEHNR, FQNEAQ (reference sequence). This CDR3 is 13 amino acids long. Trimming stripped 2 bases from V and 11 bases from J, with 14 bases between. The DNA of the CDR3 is TGTGCCAGCAGCTTACTCCCGGGGAGAATGCAGTATTTT. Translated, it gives CASSLLPGRMQYF. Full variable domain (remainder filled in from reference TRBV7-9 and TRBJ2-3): DTGVSQNPRHKITKRGQNVTFRCDPISEHNRLYWYRQTLGQGPEFLTYFQNEAQLEKSRLLSDRFSAERPKGSFSTLEIQRTEQGDSAMYLCASSLLPGRMQYFGPGTRLTVL.